A single sample gave rise to the 6 T cell receptor beta chains below, sequenced in a study of shared clonotypes between healthy human individuals (dated by TCRdb to 2020 to 2022). The method behind the library was the immunoSEQ multiplex PCR assay. TCRdb stores this immuneACCESS table with in-frame sequences only. Part of the clones is absent; in the studies checked, under half of the shortfall reflects unresolved V genes, and no reason is known for the rest. The sample table records roughly 1,000,000 clones; approximately 80% of these occur just once. The ten largest account for roughly 0.55% of the sample. Sequencing was done on a sample of memory CD4+ T cells from PBMCs. The intended sense of this specimen's cell subset or site label: CD45RA-negative fraction. All receptors derive from a man younger than 35 in good health. Some clones in this sample may be carry-over from other donors' samples.

CDR3 residues: CASSSHVAGNTIYF. In nucleotides, the CDR3 is TGTGCCAGCAGTTCCCACGTGGCGGGAAACACCATATATTTT. The chain links TRBV27 to TRBJ1-3, with no clear D. The V end was cut by 4 bases, the J end by 4 bases, with 11 bases between. The germline CDR1 and CDR2 sequences are MNHEY and SMNVEV (reference sequence). There are 14 residues in the CDR3.

The chain joins TRBV27 to TRBJ1-2, with TRBD1 identical over 7 bases. With V trimmed by 5 bases and J by 4 bases, 10 bases remained unmatched. The CDR3 sequence is 15 residues long. Germline V gene lookup returns CDR1 MNHEY and CDR2 SMNVEV (reference sequence). CDR3 sequence reads: CASSSTGAPGYGYTF. The CDR3 nucleotides read TGTGCCAGCAGTAGCACAGGGGCTCCTGGCTATGGCTACACCTTC.

V is TRBV4-2 and J is TRBJ2-2; tentative D call: TRBD2 (5 bases). The V and J ends lost 4 bases and 3 bases respectively, with 6 bases between them. This CDR3 is built from 13 residues. CDR1 is LGHNA, CDR2 YNFKEQ, per germline. CDR3 protein: CASSLRDTGELFF. CDR3 bases: TGTGCCAGCAGCCTGAGGGACACCGGGGAGCTGTTTTTT.

The chain has TRBV6-1 and TRBJ2-7, with D perhaps TRBD2 (5 bases). Germline V gives CDR1 MNHNS, CDR2 SASEGT. V lost 4 bases and J lost 3, with 10 bases in between. The CDR3 covers 13 residues. In nucleotides, the CDR3 is TGTGCCAGCAGTGGCGGGTGGGTCTACGAGCAGTACTTC. This translates into CASSGGWVYEQYF.

This chain connects TRBV25-1 to TRBJ1-1, with D maybe TRBD1 (6 bases). Trimming pared 8 bases from V and 2 bases from J, leaving 12 bases between. Germline-derived CDR1 and CDR2 are MGHDK and SYGVNS. The CDR3 has 13 amino acids. The DNA of the CDR3 is TGTGCCAGCCTTGGACAGCTCAACACTGAAGCTTTCTTT. Protein sequence: CASLGQLNTEAFF.

The V and J genes are TRBV25-1 and TRBJ1-2, with D tentatively TRBD1 (6 bases). Trimming took 5 bases from V and 0 from J, leaving 10 bases between them. Germline assignment: CDR1 MGHDK and CDR2 SYGVNS. This CDR3 has 14 amino acids. DNA of the CDR3: TGTGCCAGCAGTATGGACAGATCTAACTATGGCTACACCTTC. This translates into CASSMDRSNYGYTF.